A selection of T cell receptor beta chains follows, all from one sample in a study of human T cells and chemical hapten exposure. TCRdb recomputed calls from the RACE reads with MiXCR, one row per CDR3 protein. The sample includes 100,000 to 150,000 distinct CDR3 sequences, around 8.2% of them seen just once. Material for sequencing was whole blood. The receptors were gathered from a male donor in good health. Some clones in this sample may be carry-over from other donors' samples. Each CDR3 is given with its conserved first and last residue. A D gene is named only where the DNA matches it firmly. Clone size appears in some rows only: once, few, many, or a class for an expanded clone.

>TRBJ2-1|-|TRBV5-1|-
TGCGCCAGCAGCCCAGACGTCGGACAGCTCTACAATGAGCAGTTCTTC
CASSPDVGQLYNEQFF
>TRBJ1-3|TRBD1|TRBV11-3|many
TGTGCCAGCAGACGGACAGGGGTTCACACCATATATTTT
CASRRTGVHTIYF
>TRBJ2-7|-|TRBV9|-
TGTGCCAGCAGCGTAGGGGGTCAAACTTCCTACGAGCAGTACTTC
CASSVGGQTSYEQYF
>TRBJ1-5|TRBD1|TRBV20-1|few
TGCAGTGCTATACGCCGGGACAGGGGTAGAAATAGCAATCAGCCCCAGCATTTT
CSAIRRDRGRNSNQPQHF
>TRBJ2-2|-|TRBV5-6|-
TGTGCCAGCAGCTTGAGGGGACCCGGGGAGCTGTTTTTT
CASSLRGPGELFF
>TRBJ1-2|TRBD1|TRBV29-1|many
TGCAGCGTGGGGACAGGGGACGGCTACACCTTC
CSVGTGDGYTF
>TRBJ2-5|-|TRBV11-2|once
TGTGCCAGCAGCTTTAAGAGCTCATCCACCCAGTACTTC
CASSFKSSSTQYF
>TRBJ1-1|TRBD1|TRBV5-1|many
TGTGCCAGCAGCTTAGGGGGCATGAACACTGAAGCTTTCTTT
CASSLGGMNTEAFF
>TRBJ1-6|TRBD1|TRBV7-9|-
TGTGCCAGCAGACAGGGGTTAAATTCACCCCTCCACTTT
CASRQGLNSPLHF
>TRBJ2-1|-|TRBV7-3|few
TGTGCCAGCAACGACGAAGGTGGGAATGAGCAGTTCTTC
CASNDEGGNEQFF
>TRBJ1-5|-|TRBV19|-
TGTGCCAGTAGTATGGGGGGCCCTAGAAGTCAGCCCCAGCATTTT
CASSMGGPRSQPQHF
>TRBJ1-4|TRBD1|TRBV29-1|many
TGCAGCGTTGGGCAGGGGGCAACTAATGAAAAACTGTTTTTT
CSVGQGATNEKLFF
>TRBJ2-7|-|TRBV5-4|-
TGTGCCAGCAGCGGCGGCGGGCCGGGAGCCTCCTACGAGCAGTACTTC
CASSGGGPGASYEQYF
>TRBJ1-1|-|TRBV20-1|many
TGCAGTGCTAGGGAACAGGTCCACACTGAAGCTTTCTTT
CSAREQVHTEAFF
>TRBJ1-2|TRBD1|TRBV5-1|-
TGCGCCAGCAGCTTAGGGGACAGGTCAAACTATGGCTACACCTTC
CASSLGDRSNYGYTF
>TRBJ1-5|-|TRBV10-3|many
TGTGCCATCAGGGAACCGGGCAATCAGCCCCAGCATTTT
CAIREPGNQPQHF
>TRBJ1-1|-|TRBV5-1|many
TGCGCCAGCAGCTTGGGACAGAGCGAGGCAAACACTGAAGCTTTCTTT
CASSLGQSEANTEAFF
>TRBJ2-3|TRBD2|TRBV9|few
TGTGCCAGCAGCGCGATTGGACTAGCCTCCACAGATACGCAGTATTTT
CASSAIGLASTDTQYF
>TRBJ2-2|-|TRBV7-8|many
TGTGCCAGCAGCTTAGGTATTAACACCGGGGAGCTGTTTTTT
CASSLGINTGELFF
>TRBJ2-7|-|TRBV7-9|few
TGTGCCAGCAGCTTCTCTTCCCGGGGGGCGTACGAGCAGTACTTC
CASSFSSRGAYEQYF
>TRBJ2-5|TRBD2|TRBV4-1|-
TGCGCCAGCAGCCAAGTTGAAGGCCAGCGGGAGATGATGGAGACCCAGTACTTC
CASSQVEGQREMMETQYF
>TRBJ2-7|TRBD2|TRBV20-1|medium-sized
TGCAGTGCTAGGGGAACTAGCGACTACGAGCAGTACTTC
CSARGTSDYEQYF
>TRBJ2-4|-|TRBV11-1|-
TGTGCCAGCAGCCGATCATTCAGAAGGGACGGCCAAAACATTCAGTACTTC
CASSRSFRRDGQNIQYF
>TRBJ1-4|TRBD1|TRBV2|-
TGTGCCAGCAGTGAAGAAGCGGGGACAGTAGGTGAAAAACTGTTTTTT
CASSEEAGTVGEKLFF
>TRBJ2-3|-|TRBV12-3/TRBV12-4|-
TGTGCCAGCAGTTTTACAGGTTTGACAGATACGCAGTATTTT
CASSFTGLTDTQYF
>TRBJ1-6|-|TRBV10-3|few
TGTGCCATCAGTGAGTCATTAGGGGGAGAGAATTCACCCCTCCACTTT
CAISESLGGENSPLHF
>TRBJ2-7|-|TRBV5-1|few
TGCGCCAGCAGCTCGGGACTCCGCTCCTACGAGCAGTACTTC
CASSSGLRSYEQYF
>TRBJ2-7|-|TRBV20-1|many
TGCAGTGCTAACGGACAGACCTACGAGCAGTACTTC
CSANGQTYEQYF
>TRBJ1-1|-|TRBV15|many
TGTGCCACCAGCAGAGATATGGGGGGCACTGAAGCTTTCTTT
CATSRDMGGTEAFF
>TRBJ2-5|-|TRBV3-1|-
TGTGCCAGCAGCCCCGTTATAGCGATTTACCAAGAGACCCAGTACTTC
CASSPVIAIYQETQYF
>TRBJ2-1|-|TRBV13|many
TGTGCCAGCATTCGGGGACCCCTAAACAACAATGAGCAGTTCTTC
CASIRGPLNNNEQFF
>TRBJ1-3|-|TRBV29-1|few
TGCAGCGTTGAGGTCTACAGGGCTGCTGGAAACACCATATATTTT
CSVEVYRAAGNTIYF
>TRBJ1-1|-|TRBV21-1|few
TGTGCCAGCAGCAAAGCCGGGGGGAGCACTGAAGCTTTCTTT
CASSKAGGSTEAFF
>TRBJ1-3|TRBD1|TRBV12-3/TRBV12-4|many
TGTGCCAGCAGTTTAAGGGACAGCGGAAACACCATATATTTT
CASSLRDSGNTIYF
>TRBJ2-1|-|TRBV20-1|many
TGCAGTGCTAGATCCGTGAGCTCCTACAATGAGCAGTTCTTC
CSARSVSSYNEQFF
>TRBJ1-2|-|TRBV4-1|many
TGCGCCAGCAGCCAAGATCGTAGCCTACAGGGCAGTTATGGCTACACCTTC
CASSQDRSLQGSYGYTF
>TRBJ2-6|TRBD1|TRBV28|once
TGTGCCAGCAGTCACAGGGGGCTTGGGGCCAACGTCCTGACTTTC
CASSHRGLGANVLTF
>TRBJ2-7|TRBD2|TRBV20-1|-
TGCAGTGCTAGAGGCCCCAGCGGGACCTACGAGCAGTACTTC
CSARGPSGTYEQYF
>TRBJ2-7|TRBD1|TRBV10-3|-
TGTGCCACAAGGGGACAGGAGGACTACGAGCAGTACTTC
CATRGQEDYEQYF
>TRBJ2-1|-|TRBV9|few
TGTGCCAGCAGCGTAGTTGGGAGCTCCTACAATGAGCAGTTCTTC
CASSVVGSSYNEQFF
>TRBJ1-1|TRBD1|TRBV7-2|-
TGTGCCAGCATCTTAGACAGGGGCGGGACTGAAGCTTTCTTT
CASILDRGGTEAFF
>TRBJ1-1|-|TRBV18|few
TGTGCCAGCTCCCCCACGGCAGCTGAAGCTTTCTTT
CASSPTAAEAFF
>TRBJ2-1|TRBD1|TRBV7-2|many
TGTGCCAGCAGCGGGACAGGGTACAATGAGCAGTTCTTC
CASSGTGYNEQFF
>TRBJ2-3|TRBD2|TRBV4-1|few
TGCGCCAGCAGCCAAGATTTCGGTAGCGGGAGCCTCAGAAGGCGCACAGATACGCAGTATTTT
CASSQDFGSGSLRRRTDTQYF
>TRBJ2-6|-|TRBV9|-
TGTGCCAGCAGCGGGGGGAGCTCTGGGGCCAACGTCCTGACTTTC
CASSGGSSGANVLTF
>TRBJ2-3|TRBD1|TRBV24-1|-
TGTGCCACCAGTGATTTTACAGGGGGCAGAGATACGCAGTATTTT
CATSDFTGGRDTQYF
>TRBJ2-1|-|TRBV19|-
TGTGCCAGTAGTATAGAGGGACGCCAAACAAATGAGCAGTTCTTC
CASSIEGRQTNEQFF
>TRBJ2-2|-|TRBV5-6|few
TGTGCCAGCAGCTTGCAGGGTTTGAACGGGGAGCTGTTTTTT
CASSLQGLNGELFF
>TRBJ1-1|-|TRBV6-2/TRBV6-3|few
TGTGCCAGCGGCACAGGGCCTGAAGCTTTCTTT
CASGTGPEAFF
>TRBJ2-7|TRBD1|TRBV27|few
TGTGCCAGCAGTTTATCCCCTCGGACAGGGGGGTCCTACGAGCAGTACTTC
CASSLSPRTGGSYEQYF
>TRBJ2-5|TRBD2|TRBV29-1|many
TGCAGCGTTGTCTTCATAGCGGGGGACCAAGAGACCCAGTACTTC
CSVVFIAGDQETQYF
>TRBJ2-3|TRBD2|TRBV7-3|-
TGTGCCAGCAGCTTATCTGGTAGCGGGGGAATGCAGTATTTT
CASSLSGSGGMQYF
>TRBJ2-4|-|TRBV19|-
TGTGCCAGTAGTATACAGAGGGACCAAAACATTCAGTACTTC
CASSIQRDQNIQYF